A single sample is the source of the 30 T cell receptor beta chains below, sequenced in a study of T cells in women clearing cervical HPV infection. The table came from immunoSEQ multiplex PCR; TCRdb's copy has only in-frame clones and leaves some out. The listing records fewer than 30,000 clones. The specimen was blood buffy coat. These TCRs come from a woman between 18 and 70 years old with a cervical HPV16 infection that either progressed to CIN3+ or cleared (not recorded which).

A word on this clone: The read halts 3 residues ahead of the CDR3 end, with the missing end drawn from the germline J gene. This chain uses TRBV19 with TRBJ2-3, with D possibly called TRBD1 or TRBD2 (6 bases each). V was pared by 2 bases and J by 0 bases, with 18 bases between. Germline lookup yields CDR1 LNHDA and CDR2 SQIVND (reference sequence). CDR3 size: 18 residues. The CDR3 is CASSIWVAGHTSTDTQYF. CDR3 DNA (partial): TGTGCCAGTAGTATATGGGTGGCGGGACATACTAGCACAGATACG.

Concerning this clone itself: The read halts 3 residues ahead of the CDR3 end, with the missing end drawn from the germline J gene. The V call is TRBV5-4, the J call TRBJ1-6; D is possibly TRBD1 (5 bases). CDR3 length equals 14 residues. Trimming cost V 4 bases and J 7 bases, with 12 bases left between them. Per germline, CDR1 SGHNT and CDR2 YYREEE (reference sequence). The CDR3 here is CASSIQGVNSPLHF. The part of the CDR3 DNA that was read is TGTGCCAGCAGCATCCAGGGTGTGAATTCACCC. The variable domain in full, completed from reference TRBV5-4 and TRBJ1-6, reads ETGVTQSPTHLIKTRGQQVTLRCSSQSGHNTVSWYQQALGQGPQFIFQYYREEENGRGNFPPRFSGLQFPNYSSELNVNALELDDSALYLCASSIQGVNSPLHFGNGTRLTVT.

Points on this clone: The read comes to an end 3 residues before the CDR3 does, leaving the germline J gene to fill in the end. The V and J genes are TRBV7-6 and TRBJ1-2, with TRBD1 matching over 8 bases. The CDR3 covers 15 residues. Germline V CDR1 and CDR2: SGHVS, FNYEAQ. The CDR3 here is CASSLAGTGPYDYTF. Incomplete CDR3 DNA: TGTGCCAGCAGCTTAGCGGGGACAGGACCCTACGAC.

As concerns this clone: The junction differs from germline at one of its ends, possibly a read error. The observed sequence ends 3 residues before the CDR3 terminus, with the missing tail filled in from the germline J gene. The J gene is TRBJ2-2, the V gene TRBV4-2; D is perhaps TRBD1 (5 bases). CDR3 length equals 15 residues. The germline CDR1 and CDR2 sequences are LGHNA and YNFKEQ. CDR3 amino acids: CASSQDVGRVGELFF. CDR3 DNA, as far as it was read: TGCGCCAGCAGCCAAGATGTCGGCAGGGTTGGGGAG.

Worth noting for this clone: The read ends 3 residues shy of where the CDR3 ends; the end is completed using the germline J gene. V and J are TRBV7-9 and TRBJ1-4, with 7 bases lining up with TRBD1. The CDR3 covers 14 residues. Looked up from germline, CDR1 is SEHNR and CDR2 is FQNEAQ (reference sequence). This chain's CDR3 is CASSLDAPRGELFF. Incomplete CDR3 DNA: TGTGCCAGCAGCCTGGACGCTCCCAGGGGGGAA.

A remark on this clone: From the germline J gene comes the end of the CDR3, since the read stops 3 residues before it. V gene TRBV20-1 combines with J gene TRBJ2-5; TRBD1 matches at 7 bases. Germline lookup yields CDR1 DFQATT and CDR2 SNEGSKA (reference sequence). CDR3 length: 15 amino acids. V dropped 0 bases and J dropped 1; count of bases not matched to a gene: 5. CDR3 region: CSARDSQGVQETQYF. The sequenced part of the CDR3 DNA is TGCAGTGCTAGAGATAGTCAGGGGGTCCAAGAGACC.

In the case of this clone: The read finishes 3 residues shy of the CDR3 end, and the germline J gene is used to complete it. The chain employs TRBV12-3 or TRBV12-4 and TRBJ2-2, with D possibly TRBD2 on 6 matching bases. The CDR3 is 16 amino acids. The V and J ends lost 3 bases and 3 bases respectively, with 14 bases between them. CDR3 protein: CASSFWRLEDTGELFF. CDR3 DNA (partial): TGTGCCAGCAGTTTTTGGCGACTAGAAGACACCGGGGAG.

Turning to this clone: Read coverage stops 3 residues before the CDR3 terminus; the germline J gene supplies the remainder. The chain joins TRBV7-2 to TRBJ2-3; D is unclear. The CDR3 contains 14 residues. Germline V gene lookup returns CDR1 SGHTA and CDR2 FQGNSA. V lost 3 bases, J lost 4 bases, and 11 bases lay in between. CDR3 in amino acids: CASSLTGQPDTQYF. CDR3 DNA, as far as it was read: TGTGCCAGCAGCTTGACGGGTCAACCAGATACG. Together with reference TRBV7-2 and TRBJ2-3, the CDR3 gives the full variable domain: GAGVSQSPSNKVTEKGKDVELRCDPISGHTALYWYRQSLGQGLEFLIYFQGNSAPDKSGLPSDRFSAERTGGSVSTLTIQRTQQEDSAVYLCASSLTGQPDTQYFGPGTRLTVL.

A word on this clone: Read data end 3 residues before the CDR3 end; the end is taken from the germline J gene. This chain links TRBV6-4 with TRBJ2-2; D remains unclear. The germline V gene encodes CDR1 MRHNA and CDR2 SNTAGT. The CDR3 is 14 amino acids. Incomplete CDR3 DNA: TGTGCCAGCAGCAAGGGCCCCTATAATTCACCG. Protein: CASSKGPYNSP. The whole CDR3 protein reads CASSKGPYNSPLFF.

Concerning this clone: The sequenced fragment ends 3 residues before the CDR3 boundary, so the rest is inferred from the germline J gene. The gene calls are TRBV9 and TRBJ2-3; perhaps TRBD2 as D (6 bases). Germline V CDR1 and CDR2: SGDLS, YYNGEE. The CDR3 runs to 14 residues. The V gene lost 7 bases and the J gene lost 0 bases, with 12 bases spanning the gap. The CDR3 sequence: CASSRGTSTDTQYF. The CDR3 DNA, read in part, is TGTGCCAGCTCCCGTGGGACTAGCACAGATACG.

Regarding this clone: The read stops 3 residues short of the end of the CDR3; the missing end is completed from the germline J gene. The chain links TRBV10-3 to TRBJ2-2; tentatively, D is TRBD1 or TRBD2 (5 bases each). The CDR3 spans 14 residues. V lost 9 bases to trimming and J lost 1 base, with 12 bases between them. Germline CDR1 ENHRY, CDR2 SYGVKD. The CDR3 protein is CAIRGAGNTGELFF. Incomplete CDR3 DNA: TGTGCCATAAGAGGGGCAGGGAACACCGGGGAG.

Notes on this clone: No DNA is shown, since the ends of the CDR3 on it are uncertain; the CDR3 is the one TCRdb lists. This CDR3 is CASSSSTSGESYNEQFF. This sequence joins TRBV6-2 or TRBV6-3 and TRBJ2-1; the table's D call TRBD2 went unverified against the DNA. The CDR3 length is 17 residues, termini included. The germline V gene encodes CDR1 MNHEY and CDR2 SVGEGT.

On this clone itself: The read terminates 3 residues ahead of where the CDR3 ends, so the germline J gene completes it. The V gene is TRBV7-9, the J gene TRBJ2-4; a weak D match, TRBD1 (6 bases). Germline-derived CDR1 and CDR2 are SEHNR and FQNEAQ (reference sequence). The CDR3 has 15 amino acids. The covered CDR3 bases are TGTGCCAGCAGCCCAGGGGCGGGTAGGGTTAATGGT. Protein product: CASSPGAGRVNG. The entire CDR3 is CASSPGAGRVNGQYF.

With respect to this clone: The read terminates 3 residues ahead of where the CDR3 ends, so the germline J gene completes it. The J gene is TRBJ2-1, the V gene TRBV19, with 8 nucleotides matching TRBD2. The CDR3 has 14 residues. Germline lookup yields CDR1 LNHDA and CDR2 SQIVND (reference sequence). Losses at the gene ends were 6 bases for V and 6 bases for J; bases not matched to a gene: 7. CDR3 protein: CASRILAGGNEQFF. The CDR3 DNA, read in part, is TGTGCCAGTAGGATATTGGCGGGGGGCAATGAG.

For this clone: Coverage ceases 3 residues before the CDR3 finishes, and the germline J gene fills in the end. The chain joins TRBV19 to TRBJ2-2, with D tentatively TRBD1 (5 bases). Germline-derived CDR1 and CDR2 are LNHDA and SQIVND (reference sequence). The V end lost 7 bases, the J end lost 3 bases, and 12 bases lay between the germline ends. The CDR3 extends over 14 amino acids. Here the CDR3 reads CASKTGPYTGELFF. The CDR3 DNA, read in part, is TGTGCCAGTAAAACAGGCCCCTACACCGGGGAG.

Note on this clone: The read ends 3 residues before the CDR3 terminus; that terminus is restored from the germline J gene. The chain employs TRBV4-1 and TRBJ2-7, with TRBD2 matching over 8 bases. The CDR3 contains 15 residues. The trim removed 1 base at V and 2 bases at J, leaving 4 bases unmatched. Germline CDR1 is MGHRA and CDR2 is YSYEKL. CDR3 bases read: TGCGCCAGCAGCCAAGCCAGCGGGAGTCCCTACGAG. Translated, it gives CASSQASGSPYE. The full-length CDR3 reads as CASSQASGSPYEQYF.

CDR3 bases read: TGTGCCTGGAGCCCCTTTCGACAGGGTGGAGGC. Protein: CAWSPFRQGGG. The complete CDR3 reads CAWSPFRQGGGYTF. V is TRBV30 and J is TRBJ1-2; 7 nucleotides agree with TRBD1. The read comes to an end 3 residues before the CDR3 does, leaving the germline J gene to fill in the end. The CDR3 runs 14 residues. From germline, CDR1 is GTSNPN and CDR2 SVGIG (reference sequence).

In the case of this clone: The CDR3 end falls 3 residues outside the read, so it is completed with the germline J gene. This chain uses TRBV20-1 with TRBJ2-3, with 8 bases matching TRBD2. This CDR3 has 15 amino acids. Germline CDR1 DFQATT, CDR2 SNEGSKA (reference sequence). V was pared by 6 bases and J by 4 bases, with 12 bases of the junction left unmatched. The CDR3 here is CSALRGEGTADTQYF. Incomplete CDR3 DNA: TGCAGTGCCCTGCGGGGGGAAGGGACCGCAGATACG.

Worth noting for this clone: The read ends 3 residues shy of where the CDR3 ends; the end is completed using the germline J gene. The chain recombines TRBV7-3 with TRBJ1-2; D not certain. CDR1 SGHTA and CDR2 FQGTGA come from the germline V gene. The CDR3 length is 13 residues. The CDR3 DNA, read in part, is TGTGCCAGCAGCCAGGATAGAACAGATACC. It yields the protein CASSQDRTDT. In full, the CDR3 is CASSQDRTDTYTF.

This clone registers medium-sized by frequency. CDR3 loop: CASSVGAGANVLTF. Partial CDR3 DNA: TGTGCCAGCAGCGTAGGGGCAGGGGCCAACGTC. The chain carries TRBV14 and TRBJ2-6; possibly TRBD1 for D (5 bases). The CDR3 is cut off 3 residues early in the read; its end comes from the germline J gene. V shed 5 bases and J shed 4 bases, with 9 bases lying between them. CDR1 and CDR2 (germline): SGHDN, FVKESK. CDR3 length: 14 amino acids.

A remark on this clone: Read coverage stops 3 residues before the CDR3 terminus; the germline J gene supplies the remainder. The V gene is TRBV29-1, the J gene TRBJ1-4, with a tentative D call TRBD1 (6 bases). The CDR3 is 14 amino acids. The V end lost 6 bases, the J end lost 3 bases, and 14 bases lay between the germline ends. Germline CDR1 reads SQVTM; CDR2 reads ANQGSEA. The sequenced part of the CDR3 DNA is TGCAGCGTCCCCGGGGGGCCTTCTAATGAAAAA. The encoded protein is CSVPGGPSNEK. The full-length CDR3 reads as CSVPGGPSNEKLFF.

Concerning this clone itself: The read finishes 3 residues shy of the CDR3 end, and the germline J gene is used to complete it. J is TRBJ2-3 and V is TRBV7-3; no clear D. The CDR3 extends over 13 amino acids. Germline assignment: CDR1 SGHTA and CDR2 FQGTGA. The sequenced part of the CDR3 DNA is TGTGCCAGCAGCTTAAGCATACAAGAGACG. Translation: CASSLSIQET. The whole CDR3 sequence is CASSLSIQETQYF.

Concerning this clone itself: With the read ending 3 residues before the CDR3 end, the germline J gene is used to fill in that end. The genes are TRBV18 and TRBJ1-4, with TRBD1 as a possible D gene (6 bases). Germline CDR1 KGHSH, CDR2 LQKENI. Trimming left V 3 bases short and J 0 bases short, with 14 bases between. This CDR3 is built from 17 residues. Incomplete CDR3 DNA: TGTGCCAGCTCACCTAAGGACAGCCTTGCAACTAATGAAAAA. This gives the protein CASSPKDSLATNEK. The full CDR3 reads CASSPKDSLATNEKLFF.

Points on this clone: The sequenced fragment ends 3 residues before the CDR3 boundary, so the rest is inferred from the germline J gene. The V gene is TRBV20-1, the J gene TRBJ2-3; TRBD2 matches 11 bases. Trimming at V came to 5 bases and at J to 3 bases, leaving 7 bases not matched to a gene. The germline gives CDR1 DFQATT, CDR2 SNEGSKA (reference sequence). CDR3 length equals 15 residues. CDR3 loop: CSAYSGGAGTDTQYF. The covered CDR3 bases are TGCAGTGCTTATAGCGGGGGGGCCGGTACAGATACG.

As for this clone: The read comes to an end 3 residues before the CDR3 does, leaving the germline J gene to fill in the end. The chain joins TRBV7-9 to TRBJ2-7; 7 bases map to TRBD1. V shed 4 bases, J shed 5 bases, and the junction held 11 bases outside the gene matches. This CDR3 region has 15 residues. Germline values: CDR1 SEHNR, CDR2 FQNEAQ (reference sequence). CDR3 loop: CASSSLRQGVDEQYF. Incomplete CDR3 DNA: TGTGCCAGCAGCTCCTTGCGACAGGGCGTCGACGAG. Full variable domain (remainder filled in from reference TRBV7-9 and TRBJ2-7): DTGVSQNPRHKITKRGQNVTFRCDPISEHNRLYWYRQTLGQGPEFLTYFQNEAQLEKSRLLSDRFSAERPKGSFSTLEIQRTEQGDSAMYLCASSSLRQGVDEQYFGPGTRLTVT.

Worth noting for this clone: The CDR3 extends 3 residues past the end of the read, so its final part is completed from the germline J gene. The chain carries TRBV2 and TRBJ2-3; possibly TRBD2 for D (5 bases). CDR1 is SNHLY and CDR2 is FYNNEI in the germline V gene. The CDR3 loop spans 14 amino acids. Trimming took off 3 bases at V and 6 bases at J, with 13 bases between the two ends. The chain's CDR3 is CASSDVLAGDTQYF. The part of the CDR3 DNA that was read is TGTGCCAGCAGTGACGTGCTAGCAGGTGATACG.

As concerns this clone: The CDR3 goes on 3 residues after the read ends, and that part is filled in from the germline J gene. The rearrangement links TRBV7-9 to TRBJ1-1; possible D gene TRBD1, 5 bases. Germline V gene data show CDR1 as SEHNR and CDR2 as FQNEAQ (reference sequence). V was trimmed by 5 bases and J by 4 bases, leaving 8 bases between them. The CDR3 totals 12 residues. CDR3 residues: CASSRRVTEAFF. The sequenced part of the CDR3 DNA is TGTGCCAGCAGCCGCAGGGTCACTGAA.

Measured by frequency, this clone is medium-sized (0.01 to 0.1%). Read data end 3 residues before the CDR3 end; the end is taken from the germline J gene. The rearrangement links TRBV29-1 to TRBJ2-4, with a weak D call TRBD2 (6 bases). The V end was cut by 6 bases, the J end by 0 bases, with 12 bases between. Germline-derived CDR1 and CDR2 are SQVTM and ANQGSEA. The CDR3 has 14 amino acids. The CDR3 reads CSVAAEGAKNIQYF. The CDR3 DNA, read in part, is TGCAGCGTGGCAGCGGAGGGAGCCAAAAACATT. The variable domain in full, with the rest retrieved from reference TRBV29-1 and TRBJ2-4, is SAVISQKPSRDICQRGTSLTIQCQVDSQVTMMFWYRQQPGQSLTLIATANQGSEATYESGFVIDKFPISRPNLTFSTLTVSNMSPEDSSIYLCSVAAEGAKNIQYFGAGTRLSVL.

In regard to this clone: The read ends 3 residues before the CDR3 terminus; that terminus is restored from the germline J gene. The rearrangement links TRBV19 to TRBJ2-3; the match to TRBD1 covers 7 bases. This CDR3 region has 16 residues. Germline loops: CDR1 LNHDA, CDR2 SQIVND (reference sequence). The DNA read from the CDR3 is TGTGCCAGTAGTATAGGAGGGGGCGCGGGTGGAGAGACG. Translating gives CASSIGGGAGGET. The complete CDR3 protein is CASSIGGGAGGETQYF.

With regard to this clone: The sequence runs out 3 residues before the end of the CDR3; the remainder is reconstructed from the germline J gene. The chain carries TRBV20-1 and TRBJ2-1, with D perhaps TRBD2 (7 bases). Germline V gene sequence: CDR1 DFQATT, CDR2 SNEGSKA (reference sequence). This CDR3 is 16 amino acids long. V gave up 0 bases and J gave up 8 bases, with 20 bases separating them. The chain's CDR3 is CSARDPTLRGGYEQFF. Partial CDR3 DNA: TGCAGTGCTAGAGATCCTACTTTAAGGGGGGGATATGAG.